These 6 T cell receptor beta chains share one sample of origin, sequenced in a study of human T cells and chemical hapten exposure. Time point: patch test 1, 2 weeks after DPC sensitization. Regarding treatment: therapeutic diphenylcyclopropenone sensitization with weekly scalp DPC. TCRdb processed the RACE reads anew with MiXCR; each CDR3 protein has one entry. The sample includes roughly 160,000 distinct CDR3 sequences, approximately 15% seen only once; the top ten take 1.7%. Specimen: whole blood, collected in connection with sensitization to the hapten diphenylcyclopropenone (DPC). Every receptor here comes from a young woman with alopecia areata. Some clones in this sample may be carry-over from other donors' samples.

This clonotype was observed at least ten times. The V gene is TRBV28, the J gene TRBJ1-3, with 7 bases aligning to TRBD1. V lost 6 bases, J lost 1 base, and 6 bases stayed unmatched. Germline CDR1 MDHEN, CDR2 SYDVKM. This CDR3 has 15 amino acids. CDR3 residues: CASREQTGSGNTIYF. The CDR3 DNA sequence: TGTGCCAGCAGGGAACAGACAGGGTCTGGAAACACCATATATTTT.

A few counts support this clonotype. The chain carries TRBV6-6 and TRBJ1-4; D ambiguous. The ends were cut back, 2 bases at V and 5 bases at J, with 18 bases in the middle. The CDR3 is made up of 17 amino acids. CDR1 is MNHNY, CDR2 SVGAGI, per germline (reference sequence). CDR3 nucleotide sequence: TGTGCCAGCAGTTACCTCGAGTCCCGCTTTAACAATGAAAAACTGTTTTTT. This gives the protein CASSYLESRFNNEKLFF.

A few counts support this clonotype. J is TRBJ2-3 and V is TRBV20-1; 10 nucleotides agree with TRBD2. This CDR3 has 15 residues. The V gene's germline CDR1 is DFQATT and CDR2 SNEGSKA (reference sequence). CDR3 DNA: TGCAGCCGGACTAGCGGCGGCCCCAGCGCAGATACGCAGTATTTT. It codes for CSRTSGGPSADTQYF.

This clonotype was counted only a few times. V usage is TRBV20-1 and J usage is TRBJ1-1; D is uncertain. CDR1 is DFQATT and CDR2 is SNEGSKA in the germline V gene (reference sequence). Deletions cut 6 bases from V and 5 bases from J, with 13 bases between. The CDR3 has 12 residues. This CDR3 reads CSAEPGVTEAFF. DNA for the CDR3: TGCAGTGCGGAACCGGGCGTTACTGAAGCTTTCTTT.

This sequence joins TRBV29-1 and TRBJ2-3; a weak D match, TRBD2 (6 bases). This CDR3 is 14 amino acids long. V gave up 4 bases and J gave up 6 bases, with 17 bases separating them. The germline CDR1 and CDR2 sequences are SQVTM and ANQGSEA. CDR3 in amino acids: CSVVPEEGPDTQYF. The CDR3 nucleotides read TGCAGCGTTGTTCCGGAGGAGGGCCCGGATACGCAGTATTTT.

This clonotype was picked up a small number of times. The chain has TRBV5-5 and TRBJ2-3; D gene uncertain. This CDR3 has 16 amino acids. Germline V gene sequence: CDR1 SGHKS, CDR2 YYEKEE (reference sequence). V lost 0 bases and J lost 6, with 17 bases in between. The CDR3 sequence: CASSLGFRLGSDTQYF. The CDR3 nucleotides read TGTGCCAGCAGCTTGGGGTTTCGTCTAGGGTCTGATACGCAGTATTTT.